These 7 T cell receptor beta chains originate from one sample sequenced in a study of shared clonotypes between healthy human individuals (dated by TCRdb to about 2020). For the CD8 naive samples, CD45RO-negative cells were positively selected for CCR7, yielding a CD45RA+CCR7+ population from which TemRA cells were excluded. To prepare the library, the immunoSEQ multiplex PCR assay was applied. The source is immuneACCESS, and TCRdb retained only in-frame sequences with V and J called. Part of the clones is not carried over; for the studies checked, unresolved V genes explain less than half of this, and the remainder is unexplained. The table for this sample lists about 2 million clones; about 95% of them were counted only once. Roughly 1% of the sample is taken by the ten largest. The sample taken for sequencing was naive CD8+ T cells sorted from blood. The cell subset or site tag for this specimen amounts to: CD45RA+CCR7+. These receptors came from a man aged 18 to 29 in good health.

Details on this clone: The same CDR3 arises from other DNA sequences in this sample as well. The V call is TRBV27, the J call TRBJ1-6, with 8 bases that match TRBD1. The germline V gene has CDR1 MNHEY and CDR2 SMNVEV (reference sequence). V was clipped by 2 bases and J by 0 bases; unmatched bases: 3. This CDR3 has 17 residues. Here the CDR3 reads CASSLRQGSSYNSPLHF. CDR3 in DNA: TGTGCCAGCAGTTTACGACAGGGGAGCTCCTATAATTCACCCCTCCACTTT.

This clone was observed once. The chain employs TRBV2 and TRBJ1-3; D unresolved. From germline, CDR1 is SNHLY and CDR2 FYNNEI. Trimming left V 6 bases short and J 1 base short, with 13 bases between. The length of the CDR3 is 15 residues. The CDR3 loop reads CASREGALSGNTIYF. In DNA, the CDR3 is TGTGCCAGCAGGGAGGGAGCATTGTCTGGAAACACCATATATTTT.

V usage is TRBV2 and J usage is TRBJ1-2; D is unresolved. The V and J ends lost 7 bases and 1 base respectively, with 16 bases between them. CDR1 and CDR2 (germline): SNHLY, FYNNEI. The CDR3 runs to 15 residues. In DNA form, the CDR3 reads TGTGCCAGCACCCCGAGGCAGACAATTAACTATGGCTACACCTTC. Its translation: CASTPRQTINYGYTF.

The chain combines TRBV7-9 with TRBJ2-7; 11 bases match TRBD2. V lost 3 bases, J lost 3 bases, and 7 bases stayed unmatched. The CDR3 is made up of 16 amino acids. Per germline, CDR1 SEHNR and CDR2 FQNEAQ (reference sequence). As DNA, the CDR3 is TGTGCCAGCAGCTTGGGGGAGACTAGCGGGGACTACGAGCAGTACTTC. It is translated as CASSLGETSGDYEQYF.

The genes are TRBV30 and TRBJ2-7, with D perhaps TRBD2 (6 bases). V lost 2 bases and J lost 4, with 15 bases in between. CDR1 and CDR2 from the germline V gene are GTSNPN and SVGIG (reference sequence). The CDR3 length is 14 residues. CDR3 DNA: TGTGCCTGGAGTACGGTCGGGGGAGAATACGAGCAGTACTTC. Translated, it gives CAWSTVGGEYEQYF.

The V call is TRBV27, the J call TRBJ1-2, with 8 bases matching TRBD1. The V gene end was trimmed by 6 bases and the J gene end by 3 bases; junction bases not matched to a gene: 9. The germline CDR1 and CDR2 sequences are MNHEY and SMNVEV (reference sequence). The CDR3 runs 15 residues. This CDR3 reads CASRPRSGGHYGYTF. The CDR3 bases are TGTGCCAGCAGACCCCGTTCAGGGGGCCACTATGGCTACACCTTC.

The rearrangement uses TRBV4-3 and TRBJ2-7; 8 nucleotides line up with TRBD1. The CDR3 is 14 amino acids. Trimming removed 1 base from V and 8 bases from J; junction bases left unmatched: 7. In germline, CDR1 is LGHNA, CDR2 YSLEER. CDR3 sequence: CASSQGAGGVKQYF. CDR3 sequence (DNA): TGCGCCAGCAGCCAAGGGGCAGGGGGCGTCAAGCAGTACTTC.